This entry describes one T cell receptor beta chain. The antigen is unknown. The data are from a study of T and B cells in COVID-19 patients. The overall study: COVID-19 patients gave peripheral blood either during active infection or after recovery. At median age around 36 years, recovered patients were younger than active-infection patients at about 62.

Blood genomic DNA input for TRB amplification was roughly 220-500 ng. Multiplex PCR with BIOMED2 TRB-A/B primer pools amplified TRB rearrangements. A single record per CDR3 protein comes from TCRdb applying MiXCR to the multiplex PCR reads. The sample has approximately 10,000 distinct CDR3 sequences, about 31% seen once; the top ten hold approximately 26%. There are 13 residues in the CDR3. The V gene lost 0 bases and the J gene lost 6 bases, with 9 bases spanning the gap. Germline V lookup: CDR1 SGHNT, CDR2 YYREEE (reference sequence). The study's findings and limits: At recovery TRB diversity and richness exceeded healthy donors, after highly clonal active COVID-19 repertoires.

The clonotype comes from a human donor who had recovered from COVID-19. Source material: blood. The chain carries TRBV5-4 and TRBJ1-2; D unresolved. The CDR3 sequence: CASSLDQVNGYTF. For the CDR3, the DNA is TGTGCCAGCAGCTTGGACCAGGTTAATGGCTACACCTTC.